The present entry profiles one T cell receptor beta chain with its context. Its target is unknown. Genes and germline are mouse. The CDR3 goes on 4 residues after the read ends, and that part is filled in from the germline J gene. Extracted RNA was reverse transcribed, and the resulting cDNA served as sequencing template. Profiling relied on immunoSEQ multiplex PCR, and the TCRdb table lists in-frame clones only, not all of them. The sample contains 270,000 or so clones, none of them singletons. This entry belongs to a study of CD8+ T cells in alopecia areata. About the research overall: Recipients were approximately 7-11-week-old female C3H/HeJ mice grafted with skin from approximately 6-13-month-old C3H/HeJ donors with spontaneous alopecia. Overall study findings and caveats: Tissue-resident alphabeta T cells belonging to normal skin likewise get sequenced within scalp specimens.

Cells from pooled cutaneous lymph nodes were sorted by CD4, CD8alpha, NKG2D, NKG2ACE and other markers. Germline-derived CDR1 and CDR2 are MNHDT and YYDKIL. There are 14 residues in the CDR3. The rearrangement joins TRBV17 to TRBJ2-4; 9 nucleotides agree with TRBD1. This sequence originates from a C3H/HeJ mouse with alopecia areata. These mice share the MHC haplotype H2-k. Sequenced material: CD4+ T cells sorted from a lymph node. CDR3 bases read: TGTGCTAGCAGTAGAGGGACAGGGGAAAAC. This gives the protein CASSRGTGEN. The entire CDR3 protein is CASSRGTGENTLYF.